Sequencing of this TCR beta chain was carried out in a study of CD8+ T cells in alopecia areata. Overall study: Those treated were given oral tofacitinib at 5 to 10 mg twice daily.

CDR3 length: 11 amino acids. V lost 7 bases to trimming and J lost 6 bases, with 9 bases between them. Germline values: CDR1 DFQATT, CDR2 SNEGSKA (reference sequence). Collection of lesional scalp punch biopsies and peripheral blood was performed in alopecia areata patients. Regarding this clone: Its matching antigen is unknown.

Study results and limitations: Lesional scalp exceeded normal scalp in clonality, especially in alopecia totalis/universalis.

Reverse transcribed after extraction, RNA yielded cDNA as the sequencing template. Some clones are missing from TCRdb's copy, which holds only in-frame ones; the method was immunoSEQ multiplex PCR. Here the sample spans some 170,000 clones, 65% to 75% being singletons. The source was CD8+ T cells sorted from blood, collected at week 0. This TCR derives from a human donor with alopecia areata. The chain couples TRBV20-1 to TRBJ2-2; D tentatively reads TRBD1 or TRBD2 (5 bases each). CDR3 sequence: CSVVGAGELFF. The CDR3 coding sequence is TGCAGTGTAGTGGGGGCCGGGGAGCTGTTTTTT.